Presented here are 20 T cell receptor beta chains from one specimen sequenced in a study of molecular identifiers for immune sequencing clone quantification. TCRdb ran MiXCR on the PCR reads and lists one entry per CDR3 protein. The sample consists of about 640,000 distinct CDR3 sequences, approximately 20% of them appearing once. Sequences were obtained from naive CD8+ T cells from blood, with Jurkat cell RNA spiked in. The subset is: FACS-sorted CD8+CD4-CCR7+CD45RA+ naive T cells. These receptor sequences come from a human donor in good health. Some libraries in this study had Jurkat cell RNA spiked in.

This clonotype was detected only a few times. V is TRBV19 and J is TRBJ1-1; D gene unclear. The CDR3 sequence is 19 residues long. V was trimmed by 1 base and J by 6 bases, leaving 27 bases between them. Germline CDR1 LNHDA, CDR2 SQIVND (reference sequence). In DNA form, the CDR3 reads TGTGCCAGTAGTATAGTGATGGGGTTTGGCAGTCGTGCAGTCTCTGAAGCTTTCTTT. As protein: CASSIVMGFGSRAVSEAFF.

The rearrangement links TRBV3-1 to TRBJ2-7, with D unclear. CDR1 and CDR2 (germline): LGHDT, YNNKEL (reference sequence). CDR3 length: 15 residues. The V end lost 5 bases, the J end lost 0 bases, and 14 bases lay between the germline ends. In DNA, the CDR3 is TGTGCCAGCAGCAAAACCTTGCCAAGCTCCTACGAGCAGTACTTC. Protein product: CASSKTLPSSYEQYF.

This clonotype was counted many times. The V gene is TRBV20-1, the J gene TRBJ2-7; tentatively, D is TRBD2 (6 bases). CDR3 length equals 15 residues. The germline CDR1 and CDR2 sequences are DFQATT and SNEGSKA (reference sequence). V dropped 2 bases and J dropped 3 bases, with 17 bases sitting between them. The CDR3 bases are TGCAGTGCTAGACCAACCAGGGAGGCCTACTACGAGCAGTACTTC. This translates into CSARPTREAYYEQYF.

This clonotype was detected many times. The chain carries TRBV14 and TRBJ2-7, with D possibly TRBD1 on 5 matching bases. The CDR3 is 14 residues long. V lost 1 base and J lost 2, with 9 bases in between. CDR1 and CDR2 (germline): SGHDN, FVKESK. CDR3 DNA: TGTGCCAGCAGCCAAGGTGGGGCCCCCTACGAGCAGTACTTC. Its translation: CASSQGGAPYEQYF.

V and J are TRBV12-3 or TRBV12-4 and TRBJ2-1, with 8 bases that match TRBD2. Unmatched junction bases numbered 2, after V lost 6 bases and J lost 10 bases. The CDR3 sequence is 11 residues long. Here the CDR3 DNA reads TGTGCCAGCAGAGCGGGAGTGGAGCAGTTCTTC. This translates into CASRAGVEQFF.

This clonotype showed up many times. The V gene is TRBV9, the J gene TRBJ2-3, with D possibly TRBD2 on 5 matching bases. Germline V CDR1 and CDR2: SGDLS, YYNGEE. The CDR3 is 14 amino acids. Trimming left V 0 bases short and J 1 base short, with 6 bases between. The CDR3 sequence: CASSVVGGTDTQYF. The CDR3 bases are TGTGCCAGCAGCGTAGTCGGGGGCACAGATACGCAGTATTTT.

This clonotype has just one count. A much larger clone differs from this one at a single base, so this may be a read error. The chain uses TRBV28 and TRBJ1-4; 8 nucleotides line up with TRBD1. The V gene end was trimmed by 3 bases and the J gene end by 7 bases; junction bases not matched to a gene: 4. The V gene's germline CDR1 is MDHEN and CDR2 SYDVKM. This CDR3 comprises 14 residues. DNA for the CDR3: TGTGCCAGCAGTTTTAGGACAGGGAGTGAAAAACTGTTTTTT. Translating gives CASSFRTGSEKLFF.

The chain is built from TRBV30 and TRBJ2-5, with unresolved D. Deletions cut 1 base from V and 4 bases from J, with 16 bases between. The CDR3 is 15 amino acids. Germline V gives CDR1 GTSNPN, CDR2 SVGIG (reference sequence). The CDR3 region has the DNA TGTGCCTGGAGTGCAGGACCCAACCCTCCAGAGACCCAGTACTTC. Its translation is CAWSAGPNPPETQYF.

V usage is TRBV15 and J usage is TRBJ2-1; the D is unclear. Looked up from germline, CDR1 is LNHNV and CDR2 is YYDKDF (reference sequence). The CDR3 has 12 residues. The ends were cut back, 3 bases at V and 8 bases at J, with 8 bases in the middle. The CDR3 reads CATSSQVDEQFF. In DNA, the CDR3 is TGTGCCACCAGCAGCCAGGTCGATGAGCAGTTCTTC.

Regarding this clonotype: A much larger clonotype is one base distant, so this may be a read error. The chain combines TRBV7-2 with TRBJ2-7; 9 bases map to TRBD1. Germline CDR1 is SGHTA and CDR2 is FQGNSA. This CDR3 has 14 residues. CDR3 DNA: TGTGGCAGCAGCTTAGGGGACAGGGTTCACGAGCAGTACTTC. It yields the protein CGSSLGDRVHEQYF.

This clonotype was counted a single time. Given a much more abundant clone one base away, this may be a read error. V usage is TRBV7-9 and J usage is TRBJ2-2; no reliable D call. The CDR3 is made up of 14 amino acids. Germline V gives CDR1 SEHNR, CDR2 FQNEAQ (reference sequence). The CDR3 protein is CASSSSLNTRELFF. Written as DNA, the CDR3 is TGTGCCAGCAGCTCCTCATTGAACACCCGGGAGCTGTTTTTT.

This clonotype has a count of ten or more. The chain couples TRBV27 to TRBJ2-3; D remains ambiguous. V was cut by 1 base and J by 5 bases, with 7 bases left in between. Germline CDR1 is MNHEY and CDR2 is SMNVEV (reference sequence). This CDR3 is built from 13 residues. CDR3 residues: CASSLFSQDTQYF. The CDR3 nucleotides read TGTGCCAGCAGTTTATTTTCCCAAGATACGCAGTATTTT.

This clonotype was found many times. The rearrangement uses TRBV29-1 and TRBJ2-1; 7 bases line up with TRBD1. V shed 2 bases, J shed 7 bases, and the junction held 8 bases outside the gene matches. CDR3 length: 14 residues. Germline CDR1 SQVTM, CDR2 ANQGSEA. CDR3 in DNA: TGCAGCGTTGAACAAGGGGGCCCCGGGAATGAGCAGTTCTTC. Amino acids: CSVEQGGPGNEQFF.

The chain links TRBV9 to TRBJ2-3; the match to TRBD2 covers 11 bases. V dropped 4 bases and J dropped 5; count of bases not matched to a gene: 9. The CDR3 has 16 amino acids. Germline CDR1 reads SGDLS; CDR2 reads YYNGEE. This CDR3 is CASSPEGGTSGDTQYF. For the CDR3, the DNA is TGTGCCAGCAGCCCCGAGGGGGGGACTAGCGGAGATACGCAGTATTTT.

This clonotype occurred many times. The chain has TRBV9 and TRBJ1-5, with 8 bases matching TRBD1. Per germline, CDR1 SGDLS and CDR2 YYNGEE. The trim removed 0 bases at V and 8 bases at J, leaving 7 bases unmatched. CDR3 size: 15 residues. CDR3 nucleotides: TGTGCCAGCAGCGTAGATGGGTCAGGGGGCAAGCCCCAGCATTTT. This sequence encodes CASSVDGSGGKPQHF.

This clonotype was observed at least ten times. V is TRBV4-3 and J is TRBJ2-3, with 10 bases that match TRBD1. The CDR3 length is 16 residues. The V and J ends lost 4 bases and 5 bases, in that order; junction bases with no gene match: 9. The germline V gene encodes CDR1 LGHNA and CDR2 YSLEER. The CDR3 region has the DNA TGCGCCAGCAGCCCCCGGGACAGGGGCTCGGGAGATACGCAGTATTTT. Protein product: CASSPRDRGSGDTQYF.

Concerning this clonotype: This may be a read error: a much more frequent sequence differs by one nucleotide. The rearrangement links TRBV20-1 to TRBJ1-1; 8 bases line up with TRBD1. Germline V gene data show CDR1 as DFQATT and CDR2 as SNEGSKA (reference sequence). The CDR3 sequence is 17 residues long. CDR3 protein: CIAILVGQVISNTEAFF. CDR3 in DNA: TGCATTGCCATCCTCGTGGGACAGGTGATATCAAACACTGAAGCTTTCTTT.

In this sample, this clonotype turned up a few times. The rearrangement uses TRBV4-3 and TRBJ1-2; unclear D gene. This CDR3 is built from 18 residues. Trimming pared 1 base from V and 0 bases from J, leaving 18 bases between. Germline values: CDR1 LGHNA, CDR2 YSLEER. CDR3 residues: CASSQGSHRTRANYGYTF. The CDR3, as DNA: TGCGCCAGCAGCCAAGGGTCCCACCGAACAAGAGCTAACTATGGCTACACCTTC.

This chain joins TRBV20-1 and TRBJ1-1; D is perhaps TRBD1 (5 bases). Germline V gives CDR1 DFQATT, CDR2 SNEGSKA (reference sequence). The CDR3 length is 13 residues. In nucleotides, the CDR3 is TGCAGCGCCCGAGACAGATTGACCACTGAAGCTTTCTTT. This encodes CSARDRLTTEAFF.

The chain couples TRBV30 to TRBJ2-1, with TRBD1 matching over 9 bases. Germline values: CDR1 GTSNPN, CDR2 SVGIG (reference sequence). V dropped 3 bases and J dropped 3; count of bases not matched to a gene: 18. CDR3 length: 19 residues. DNA for the CDR3: TGTGCCTGGAGCACCGGGACAGGGCCGGGACTGGGATACTACAATGAGCAGTTCTTC. It codes for CAWSTGTGPGLGYYNEQFF.